This note documents a single T cell receptor beta chain sequence. Sequenced by immunoSEQ multiplex PCR; TCRdb stores in-frame clones only, minus some. Seen here are 400,000 to 550,000 clones, about 89% observed once, and the top ten hold around 4.4%. This sample is part of a study of blood T cell repertoires in COVID-19. Background on the study: The study drew acute and convalescent COVID-19 samples from the United States, Italy and Spain.

This TCR was recovered from a woman in her 30s with acute or convalescent COVID-19. Sequences were obtained from peripheral blood.

The CDR3 nucleotides are TGCGCCAGCAGCTTATCTAGCGGGGGGATTGACGAGCAGTACTTC. This translates into CASSLSSGGIDEQYF. V usage is TRBV5-1 and J usage is TRBJ2-7; 11 bases map to TRBD2. Germline lookup yields CDR1 SGHRS and CDR2 YFSETQ. The CDR3 has 15 residues. V was clipped by 2 bases and J by 5 bases; unmatched bases: 6.